What follows are 13 T cell receptor beta chains derived from one specimen sequenced in a study of CD8+ T cells in alopecia areata. The sequencing template was cDNA reverse transcribed from extracted RNA. Profiling relied on immunoSEQ multiplex PCR, and the TCRdb table lists in-frame clones only, not all of them. The data contain around 100,000 clones, roughly 47% of them singletons. Treatment described: oral pan-JAK inhibitor, 5-10 mg twice daily. Sample: CD8+ T cells sorted from blood, taken at week 24, from a patient treated with tofacitinib. The receptors were sampled from a human donor with alopecia areata.

This chain uses TRBV29-1 with TRBJ2-1, with D perhaps given as TRBD1 or TRBD2 (5 bases each). Trimming pared 3 bases from V and 0 bases from J, leaving 12 bases between. This CDR3 region has 15 residues. CDR1 is SQVTM, CDR2 ANQGSEA, per germline. The CDR3 spells CSVDLGVSSYNEQFF. Here the CDR3 DNA reads TGCAGCGTTGACCTGGGGGTAAGCTCCTACAATGAGCAGTTCTTC.

This chain joins TRBV2 and TRBJ2-5; no definite D call. Germline assignment: CDR1 SNHLY and CDR2 FYNNEI. The CDR3 spans 10 residues. Trimming removed 3 bases at V and 7 bases at J, with 3 bases between. The CDR3 DNA reads as TGTGCCAGCAGTGATGGGACCCAGTACTTC. It yields the protein CASSDGTQYF. The full variable domain, rest sourced from reference TRBV2 and TRBJ2-5, is EPEVTQTPSHQVTQMGQEVILRCVPISNHLYFYWYRQILGQKVEFLVSFYNNEISEKSEIFDDQFSVERPDGSNFTLKIRSTKLEDSAMYFCASSDGTQYFGPGTRLLVL.

The chain is built from TRBV4-1 and TRBJ1-5, with 10 bases identical to TRBD1. Per germline, CDR1 MGHRA and CDR2 YSYEKL. The CDR3 covers 15 residues. Unmatched junction bases numbered 5, after V lost 5 bases and J lost 4 bases. In DNA, the CDR3 is TGCGCCAGCAGCGTAGACAGGGGGCTGAATCAGCCCCAGCATTTT. It yields the protein CASSVDRGLNQPQHF.

The sample holds one count of this clone. The V call is TRBV19, the J call TRBJ2-3; 7 positions agree with TRBD1. V dropped 4 bases and J dropped 4; count of bases not matched to a gene: 2. Germline assignment: CDR1 LNHDA and CDR2 SQIVND (reference sequence). The CDR3 has 13 residues. In nucleotides, the CDR3 is TGTGCCAGTAGTAGGGACAGAGCAGATACGCAGTATTTT. It yields the protein CASSRDRADTQYF.

This clone came up once. CDR3 DNA: TGTGCCAGCAGCTTACCGGGACCATACGAGCAGTACTTC. This encodes CASSLPGPYEQYF. The chain has TRBV7-9 and TRBJ2-7; D might be TRBD1 or TRBD2, each matching 5 bases. V lost 2 bases and J lost 4, with 9 bases in between. The CDR3 totals 13 residues. Germline V CDR1 and CDR2: SEHNR, FQNEAQ (reference sequence).

The chain links TRBV6-6 to TRBJ2-1; D ambiguous. The germline gives CDR1 MNHNY, CDR2 SVGAGI (reference sequence). Trimming shortened V by 3 bases and J by 7 bases, and 10 bases separated the two germline ends. The CDR3 sequence is 13 residues long. DNA of the CDR3: TGTGCCAGCAGTTATGAGGTGCAGAATGAGCAGTTCTTC. Translating gives CASSYEVQNEQFF.

The chain combines TRBV6-5 with TRBJ2-7; TRBD2 agrees at 8 bases. Germline lookup yields CDR1 MNHEY and CDR2 SVGAGI. The J segment lost 0 bases and the V segment lost 6 bases, leaving 7 bases of the junction unmatched. CDR3 size: 15 residues. The CDR3 spells CASSPSGGSSYEQYF. CDR3 sequence (DNA): TGTGCCAGCAGCCCCTCGGGAGGGAGCTCCTACGAGCAGTACTTC.

The chain has TRBV12-5 and TRBJ1-5, with TRBD1 matching over 11 bases. Trimming removed 7 bases from V and 7 bases from J; junction bases left unmatched: 15. The germline V gene has CDR1 LGHNT and CDR2 FRNRAP. The CDR3 contains 17 residues. The CDR3 is CASALKVDRGPRQPQHF. In DNA form, the CDR3 reads TGTGCTAGTGCCCTTAAAGTGGACAGGGGGCCGAGGCAGCCCCAGCATTTT. The full variable domain, rest sourced from reference TRBV12-5 and TRBJ1-5, is DARVTQTPRHKVTEMGQEVTMRCQPILGHNTVFWYRQTMMQGLELLAYFRNRAPLDDSGMPKDRFSAEMPDATLATLKIQPSEPRDSAVYFCASALKVDRGPRQPQHFGDGTRLSIL.

Only a few counts were recorded for this clone. This sequence joins TRBV29-1 and TRBJ2-1, with 10 bases fitting TRBD2. The CDR3 spans 14 residues. From germline, CDR1 is SQVTM and CDR2 ANQGSEA. Trimming at V came to 7 bases and at J to 4 bases, leaving 7 bases not matched to a gene. The CDR3 protein is CSAKSGRAYNEQFF. CDR3 coding DNA: TGCAGCGCAAAAAGCGGGAGGGCGTACAATGAGCAGTTCTTC.

There are a few counts of this clone. The chain couples TRBV30 to TRBJ2-7, with TRBD2 identical over 8 bases. Germline V gene data show CDR1 as GTSNPN and CDR2 as SVGIG (reference sequence). V shed 2 bases, J shed 6 bases, and the junction held 15 bases outside the gene matches. The CDR3 is 16 amino acids. This chain's CDR3 is CAWSLSGRPSLGEQYF. The CDR3 bases are TGTGCCTGGAGTCTCAGCGGGAGACCTAGCCTGGGCGAGCAGTACTTC.

The genes are TRBV29-1 and TRBJ1-4; D not resolved. The CDR3 sequence is 12 residues long. V was cut by 5 bases and J by 5 bases, with 9 bases left in between. Germline lookup yields CDR1 SQVTM and CDR2 ANQGSEA. CDR3 bases: TGCAGCGTTCGGTCCGTAAATGAAAAACTGTTTTTT. It codes for CSVRSVNEKLFF.

The rearrangement uses TRBV7-9 and TRBJ2-5; a weak D match, TRBD1 (5 bases). CDR3 length equals 15 residues. Looked up from germline, CDR1 is SEHNR and CDR2 is FQNEAQ (reference sequence). V gave up 4 bases and J gave up 5 bases, with 17 bases separating them. CDR3 loop: CASSSLVTAGETQYF. Written as DNA, the CDR3 is TGTGCCAGCAGCTCCCTCGTAACAGCAGGGGAGACCCAGTACTTC.

This clone was found a few times. V usage is TRBV29-1 and J usage is TRBJ2-1, with TRBD1 matching over 8 bases. The V and J ends lost 0 bases and 8 bases, in that order; junction bases with no gene match: 9. Germline CDR1 SQVTM, CDR2 ANQGSEA. The CDR3 is 15 amino acids. The CDR3 bases are TGCAGCGTTGAAGATCAGGGGGCCAGGGGCCATGAGCAGTTCTTC. Its protein is CSVEDQGARGHEQFF.